This T cell receptor (beta chain) came from a study of technical replicates of blood from several donors. Clones were read by immunoSEQ multiplex PCR, and TCRdb kept only the in-frame ones, dropping some. The sample includes around 80,000 clones, 98% of them seen just once. Trimming at V came to 5 bases and at J to 7 bases, leaving 10 bases not matched to a gene. This CDR3 is built from 15 residues. Germline assignment: CDR1 MNHEY and CDR2 SMNVEV (reference sequence). The chain recombines TRBV27 with TRBJ1-4; the match to TRBD1 covers 7 bases. This TCR derives from a human donor in good health. The sequenced material came from T cells isolated from PBMCs. The CDR3 nucleotides are TGTGCCAGCAGTCCCTTTGGGGCAGGGGGTGAAAAACTGTTTTTT. Translation gives CASSPFGAGGEKLFF.